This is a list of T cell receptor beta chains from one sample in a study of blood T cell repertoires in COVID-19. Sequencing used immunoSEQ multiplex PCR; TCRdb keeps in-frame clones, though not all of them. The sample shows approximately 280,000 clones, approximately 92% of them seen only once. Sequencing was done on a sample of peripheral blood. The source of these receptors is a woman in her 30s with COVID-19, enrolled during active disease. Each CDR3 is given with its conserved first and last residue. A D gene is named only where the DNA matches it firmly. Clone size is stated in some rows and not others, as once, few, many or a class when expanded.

cdr3_nt: TGTGCCAGCAGCAAGACAGGGGTTGACTACGAGCAGTACTTC; cdr3_aa: CASSKTGVDYEQYF; d_call: TRBD1; j_call: TRBJ2-7; clone_size: .; v_call: TRBV7-9; cdr3_length: 14
cdr3_nt: TGTGCCAGGCCCCTCCCAGGGGCCAAAAACATTCAGTACTTC; cdr3_aa: CARPLPGAKNIQYF; d_call: .; j_call: TRBJ2-4; clone_size: .; v_call: TRBV3-1/TRBV3-2; cdr3_length: 14
cdr3_nt: TGTGCCATCAGGAGGGACAGGGTTTCCGGCGGGGAGCTGTTTTTT; cdr3_aa: CAIRRDRVSGGELFF; d_call: TRBD1; j_call: TRBJ2-2; clone_size: .; v_call: TRBV10-3; cdr3_length: 15
cdr3_nt: TGTGCCAGCACCCCCGGGGAAGGAGGGTTGGGAAACACCATATATTTT; cdr3_aa: CASTPGEGGLGNTIYF; d_call: .; j_call: TRBJ1-3; clone_size: few; v_call: TRBV9; cdr3_length: 16
cdr3_nt: TGTGCCAGCTCACCCACCACGTGGGGGCCGGGGGAGCAGTACTTC; cdr3_aa: CASSPTTWGPGEQYF; d_call: .; j_call: TRBJ2-7; clone_size: .; v_call: TRBV18; cdr3_length: 15
cdr3_nt: TGTGCCAGCAGCTTAAACAGCTACCTTTTACGCGAGCAGTACTTC; cdr3_aa: CASSLNSYLLREQYF; d_call: .; j_call: TRBJ2-7; clone_size: .; v_call: TRBV11-2; cdr3_length: 15
cdr3_nt: TGTGCCAGCAGCCAAGAGTATGGGGGCCTCGGCTCCTACAATGAGCAGTTCTTC; cdr3_aa: CASSQEYGGLGSYNEQFF; d_call: .; j_call: TRBJ2-1; clone_size: .; v_call: TRBV14; cdr3_length: 18
cdr3_nt: TGCAGCGCTGTTAGACAGGGTAACACTGAAGCTTTCTTT; cdr3_aa: CSAVRQGNTEAFF; d_call: TRBD1; j_call: TRBJ1-1; clone_size: .; v_call: TRBV29-1; cdr3_length: 13
cdr3_nt: TGTGCCAGCAGCTTACAGGGCACCTACGAGCAGTACTTC; cdr3_aa: CASSLQGTYEQYF; d_call: .; j_call: TRBJ2-7; clone_size: .; v_call: TRBV7-9; cdr3_length: 13
cdr3_nt: TGTGCCAGCAGCTTAGCGGGACAGACCTACGAGCAGTACTTC; cdr3_aa: CASSLAGQTYEQYF; d_call: TRBD1; j_call: TRBJ2-7; clone_size: .; v_call: TRBV7-2; cdr3_length: 14
cdr3_nt: TGTGCCAGCAGCCGGAGAGGACAGGGATCTTTTTACAATGAGCAGTTCTTC; cdr3_aa: CASSRRGQGSFYNEQFF; d_call: TRBD1; j_call: TRBJ2-1; clone_size: .; v_call: TRBV6-2/TRBV6-3; cdr3_length: 17
cdr3_nt: TGTGCCAGCAGTGGGATTGACAGGGTGAAGTACGAGCAGTACTTC; cdr3_aa: CASSGIDRVKYEQYF; d_call: TRBD1; j_call: TRBJ2-7; clone_size: .; v_call: TRBV2; cdr3_length: 15
cdr3_nt: TGTGCCAGCAGCTTGAAGGGTTTGGGACAGGGGAACACTGAAGCTTTCTTT; cdr3_aa: CASSLKGLGQGNTEAFF; d_call: TRBD1; j_call: TRBJ1-1; clone_size: .; v_call: TRBV5-5; cdr3_length: 17
cdr3_nt: TGTGCCAGCAGCGTTACAGGGGTGGGTGAAAAACTGTTTTTT; cdr3_aa: CASSVTGVGEKLFF; d_call: TRBD1; j_call: TRBJ1-4; clone_size: .; v_call: TRBV9; cdr3_length: 14
cdr3_nt: TGTGCCAGCAGTTCCCTAGCGGGAGGGCGATTCACCGGGGAGCTGTTTTTT; cdr3_aa: CASSSLAGGRFTGELFF; d_call: TRBD2; j_call: TRBJ2-2; clone_size: .; v_call: TRBV28; cdr3_length: 17
cdr3_nt: TGTGCCAGCAGCTTCGGACAGCTACAGGAGACCCAGTACTTC; cdr3_aa: CASSFGQLQETQYF; d_call: .; j_call: TRBJ2-5; clone_size: .; v_call: TRBV7-8; cdr3_length: 14
cdr3_nt: TGCAGCGTTGTAGGGAGGTCCTACGAGCAGTACTTC; cdr3_aa: CSVVGRSYEQYF; d_call: .; j_call: TRBJ2-7; clone_size: .; v_call: TRBV29-1; cdr3_length: 12
cdr3_nt: TGTGCCAGCAGTACACAGGATTACGAGCAGTACTTC; cdr3_aa: CASSTQDYEQYF; d_call: .; j_call: TRBJ2-7; clone_size: .; v_call: TRBV28; cdr3_length: 12
cdr3_nt: TGCAGCGTTTCGCAGGGGGCGATCAATCAGCCCCAGCATTTT; cdr3_aa: CSVSQGAINQPQHF; d_call: TRBD1; j_call: TRBJ1-5; clone_size: once; v_call: TRBV29-1; cdr3_length: 14
cdr3_nt: TGTGCCAGCAGCCGAAGGGCGACAGAGAACACTGAAGCTTTCTTT; cdr3_aa: CASSRRATENTEAFF; d_call: .; j_call: TRBJ1-1; clone_size: .; v_call: TRBV21-1; cdr3_length: 15
cdr3_nt: TGTGCCAGCAGGTTACAGGGGAGGGGTCAGCCCCAGCATTTT; cdr3_aa: CASRLQGRGQPQHF; d_call: TRBD1; j_call: TRBJ1-5; clone_size: .; v_call: TRBV27; cdr3_length: 14
cdr3_nt: TGTGCCAGCAGCCGCAGGGTGAACACTGAAGCTTTCTTT; cdr3_aa: CASSRRVNTEAFF; d_call: .; j_call: TRBJ1-1; clone_size: .; v_call: TRBV3-1/TRBV3-2; cdr3_length: 13
cdr3_nt: TGTGCCAGCAGCCGACAGAACACTGAAGCTTTCTTT; cdr3_aa: CASSRQNTEAFF; d_call: .; j_call: TRBJ1-1; clone_size: .; v_call: TRBV7-9; cdr3_length: 12
cdr3_nt: TGTGCCACCGGGAGCGGCGGACGCACAGATACGCAGTATTTT; cdr3_aa: CATGSGGRTDTQYF; d_call: .; j_call: TRBJ2-3; clone_size: .; v_call: TRBV24-1; cdr3_length: 14
cdr3_nt: TGTGCCAGCAGTCGATGGACAGATAGCAATCAGCCCCAGCATTTT; cdr3_aa: CASSRWTDSNQPQHF; d_call: .; j_call: TRBJ1-5; clone_size: .; v_call: TRBV6-6; cdr3_length: 15
cdr3_nt: TGTGCCAGCAGCCCGACAGGGGTCACTGAAGCTTTCTTT; cdr3_aa: CASSPTGVTEAFF; d_call: TRBD1; j_call: TRBJ1-1; clone_size: .; v_call: TRBV14; cdr3_length: 13
cdr3_nt: TGTGCCATCAGTCCTAATACAGGGAGAGGGGCCTACGAGCAGTACTTC; cdr3_aa: CAISPNTGRGAYEQYF; d_call: .; j_call: TRBJ2-7; clone_size: .; v_call: TRBV10-3; cdr3_length: 16